This T cell receptor beta chain was obtained from a study of post-analysis software for immune sequencing data. This CDR3 has 12 amino acids. Trimming took 4 bases from V and 6 from J; bases not matched to a gene: 2. CDR1 DFQATT and CDR2 SNEGSKA come from the germline V gene (reference sequence). Each TCR beta cDNA library carried unique molecular identifiers. TCRdb redid the calling of the PCR reads with MiXCR, one entry per CDR3 protein. The table lists 800,000 to 950,000 distinct CDR3 sequences, roughly half of them singletons. General observations from the study: Compared against controls, patients with multiple sclerosis displayed significantly lower normalized Chao1 diversity. A handful of TRBV segments were significantly more frequent in patients than in controls. TRBV5-6, TRBV5-1 and TRBV20-1 were among these segments.

Worth noting for this clonotype: Its antigen is unknown.

The receptor was isolated from a girl aged 5-17 years with multiple sclerosis. This sequence joins TRBV20-1 and TRBJ2-1, with 8 bases identical to TRBD2. The sample taken for sequencing was blood. DNA of the CDR3: TGCAGTGCTACTAGCGGGCGCAATGAGCAGTTCTTC. It translates to CSATSGRNEQFF.